This T cell receptor (beta chain) was captured in a study of response to subunit inactivated influenza vaccine. Germline loops: CDR1 SGHRS, CDR2 YFSETQ. This CDR3 spans 16 amino acids. V dropped 0 bases and J dropped 11 bases, with 21 bases sitting between them. This clonotype was seen more than once but under ten times. Its antigen is unidentified. Points from the study as a whole: Each seasonal influenza vaccination recruits few new T cells, the authors suggested.

TCRdb redid the calling of the RT-PCR reads with MiXCR, one entry per CDR3 protein. The sample includes 860,000 or so distinct CDR3 sequences, about 20% of them seen just once. The sample in question was PBMCs from blood, obtained around 5 days after vaccination. The rearrangement links TRBV5-1 to TRBJ1-3; possibly TRBD1 for D (6 bases). The source is a man in his forties or fifties who received an inactivated influenza vaccine. As DNA, the CDR3 is TGCGCCAGCAGCTTGGCTCCAGGGACAAGGATTGACGCCATATATTTT. It yields the protein CASSLAPGTRIDAIYF.